Listed below are T cell receptor beta chains from one sample, sequenced in a study of blood T cell repertoires in COVID-19. Assay used: immunoSEQ multiplex PCR; TCRdb lists only in-frame clones, some missing. The sample consists of some 240,000 clones, less than 85% of them appearing once. Sequencing was carried out using peripheral blood. The receptors stem from a woman between 65 and 79 years old with acute or convalescent COVID-19. The CDR3 runs from the conserved cysteine through the conserved F or W. A D gene is named only where the DNA matches it firmly. Clone size, where shown, is once, few, many, or a class for clones that have expanded.

abundance: many
j_gene: TRBJ1-2
v_gene: TRBV6-1
d_gene: NA
CDR3nt: TGTGCCAGCAGTGAAGACTTATATCTTCTTCGGGACTACACCTTC
CDR3aa: CASSEDLYLLRDYTF

abundance: NA
j_gene: TRBJ2-7
v_gene: TRBV15
d_gene: NA
CDR3nt: TGTGCCACCAGCAGAGATGACAGAACGGGCGAGCAGTACTTC
CDR3aa: CATSRDDRTGEQYF

abundance: NA
j_gene: TRBJ2-1
v_gene: TRBV18
d_gene: NA
CDR3nt: TGTGCCAGCTCACCGCTGGGTGGGGCTGACAATGAGCAGTTCTTC
CDR3aa: CASSPLGGADNEQFF

abundance: NA
j_gene: TRBJ1-1
v_gene: TRBV5-4
d_gene: TRBD1
CDR3nt: TGTGTCTGGCCTGATATACCCGGGACAGCCACTGAAGCTTTCTTT
CDR3aa: CVWPDIPGTATEAFF

abundance: NA
j_gene: TRBJ2-7
v_gene: TRBV24-1
d_gene: TRBD1
CDR3nt: TGTGCCACCAGTGAAGTAGGGACAGAGAAATTCCCCTCGTCCTACGAGCAGTACTTC
CDR3aa: CATSEVGTEKFPSSYEQYF

abundance: once
j_gene: TRBJ1-4
v_gene: TRBV5-1
d_gene: TRBD1
CDR3nt: TGCGCCAGCAGCGTGGCTGACAGGGCAGGGGAAAAACTGTTTTTT
CDR3aa: CASSVADRAGEKLFF

abundance: NA
j_gene: TRBJ2-5
v_gene: TRBV19
d_gene: TRBD2
CDR3nt: TGTGCCAGTAGTATCAGCGGGGGGGCCGGAGAGACCCAGTACTTC
CDR3aa: CASSISGGAGETQYF

abundance: NA
j_gene: TRBJ1-2
v_gene: TRBV10-3
d_gene: TRBD1
CDR3nt: TGTGCCATCAGCTACGGACAGGGCCAATTTGGCTACACCTTC
CDR3aa: CAISYGQGQFGYTF

abundance: NA
j_gene: TRBJ2-5
v_gene: TRBV5-1
d_gene: TRBD1
CDR3nt: TGCGCCAGCAGCTTGTTTGGGACAGGGAGACAAGAGACCCAGTACTTC
CDR3aa: CASSLFGTGRQETQYF

abundance: NA
j_gene: TRBJ2-5
v_gene: TRBV7-2
d_gene: TRBD1
CDR3nt: TGTGCCAGCAGCGCAACAGGGGGACTGGGGGAGACCCAGTACTTC
CDR3aa: CASSATGGLGETQYF

abundance: NA
j_gene: TRBJ2-5
v_gene: TRBV5-1
d_gene: TRBD1
CDR3nt: TGCGCCAGCAGCTTGACCAGGGGGCGGGAAGAGACCCAGTACTTC
CDR3aa: CASSLTRGREETQYF

abundance: NA
j_gene: TRBJ2-1
v_gene: TRBV7-3
d_gene: TRBD2
CDR3nt: TGTGCCAGCAGACCTCCGGGACTAGCGGGAACTTCCTACAATGAGCAGTTCTTC
CDR3aa: CASRPPGLAGTSYNEQFF

abundance: NA
j_gene: TRBJ2-1
v_gene: TRBV10-3
d_gene: TRBD2
CDR3nt: TGTGCCATCGAAGGCGGGGGGGCAATGGGCAATGAGCAGTTCTTC
CDR3aa: CAIEGGGAMGNEQFF

abundance: NA
j_gene: TRBJ2-1
v_gene: TRBV7-2
d_gene: TRBD2
CDR3nt: TGTGCCAGCAGCTTAGTGGGCGGGGGTTCCTACAATGAGCAGTTCTTC
CDR3aa: CASSLVGGGSYNEQFF

abundance: NA
j_gene: TRBJ1-4
v_gene: TRBV5-1
d_gene: NA
CDR3nt: TGCGCCAGCAGCTTGGTAGCTAATGAAAAACTGTTTTTT
CDR3aa: CASSLVANEKLFF

abundance: NA
j_gene: TRBJ2-1
v_gene: TRBV3-1/TRBV3-2
d_gene: TRBD2
CDR3nt: TGTGCCAGCAGCCAAGGTAGCGGGGGGGGCAATGAGCAGTTCTTC
CDR3aa: CASSQGSGGGNEQFF

abundance: NA
j_gene: TRBJ2-7
v_gene: TRBV5-5
d_gene: TRBD2
CDR3nt: TGTGCCAGCAGCTTTTGGGCGGGGGGCAGTGGATACGAGCAGTACTTC
CDR3aa: CASSFWAGGSGYEQYF

abundance: NA
j_gene: TRBJ2-7
v_gene: TRBV27
d_gene: NA
CDR3nt: TGTGCCAGCAGTACAAACAGGGAAACCTACGAGCAGTACTTC
CDR3aa: CASSTNRETYEQYF

abundance: NA
j_gene: TRBJ2-1
v_gene: TRBV2
d_gene: TRBD2
CDR3nt: TGTGCCAGCAGTCCCCTTATGGGCGGGGGGGCCGATGAGCAGTTCTTC
CDR3aa: CASSPLMGGGADEQFF

abundance: few
j_gene: TRBJ1-1
v_gene: TRBV5-3
d_gene: NA
CDR3nt: TGTGCCAGAAAGATGAGCATGAACACTGAAGCTTTCTTT
CDR3aa: CARKMSMNTEAFF

abundance: NA
j_gene: TRBJ2-2
v_gene: TRBV18
d_gene: TRBD1
CDR3nt: TGTGCCAGCTCCCCTTTGCGGACCGGGACAGTAAACACCGGGGAGCTGTTTTTT
CDR3aa: CASSPLRTGTVNTGELFF

abundance: NA
j_gene: TRBJ2-6
v_gene: TRBV5-8
d_gene: TRBD1
CDR3nt: TGTGCCAGCAGCCTGGGACAGGTGAACTCTGGGGCCAACGTCCTGACTTTC
CDR3aa: CASSLGQVNSGANVLTF

abundance: NA
j_gene: TRBJ2-3
v_gene: TRBV6-1
d_gene: NA
CDR3nt: TGTGCCAGCAGTGAATCCCCGACTGCAGATACGCAGTATTTT
CDR3aa: CASSESPTADTQYF

abundance: NA
j_gene: TRBJ1-2
v_gene: TRBV4-2
d_gene: NA
CDR3nt: TGTGCCAGCAGCCAAGATTCAGGGGTCTATGGCTACACCTTC
CDR3aa: CASSQDSGVYGYTF

abundance: few
j_gene: TRBJ2-1
v_gene: TRBV13
d_gene: TRBD2
CDR3nt: TGTGCCAGCAGCAGGGGACTAGCGGGGGGGCACAATGAGCAGTTCTTC
CDR3aa: CASSRGLAGGHNEQFF

abundance: few
j_gene: TRBJ2-1
v_gene: TRBV7-2
d_gene: TRBD1
CDR3nt: TGTGCCAGCAGCACATGGGACAGGAGGAATGAGCAGTTCTTC
CDR3aa: CASSTWDRRNEQFF

abundance: NA
j_gene: TRBJ1-3
v_gene: TRBV4-3
d_gene: NA
CDR3nt: TGCGCCAGCAGCCAAGCCCCCCAGGTATTCGGAAACACCATATATTTT
CDR3aa: CASSQAPQVFGNTIYF

abundance: NA
j_gene: TRBJ2-5
v_gene: TRBV7-2
d_gene: TRBD2
CDR3nt: TGTGCCAGCAGCTTTGTTTACGCGGGGGAAGAGACCCAGTACTTC
CDR3aa: CASSFVYAGEETQYF

abundance: NA
j_gene: TRBJ1-5
v_gene: TRBV2
d_gene: TRBD1
CDR3nt: TGTGCCAGCAGGTCGACAGGGTTTCAGCCCCAGCATTTT
CDR3aa: CASRSTGFQPQHF

abundance: NA
j_gene: TRBJ2-5
v_gene: TRBV2
d_gene: TRBD1
CDR3nt: TGTGCCAGCAAGGGGGCACAAGAGACCCAGTACTTC
CDR3aa: CASKGAQETQYF

abundance: NA
j_gene: TRBJ1-3
v_gene: TRBV30
d_gene: NA
CDR3nt: TGTGCCTATCGCAACAGAATTGCCTCTGGAAACACCATATATTTT
CDR3aa: CAYRNRIASGNTIYF